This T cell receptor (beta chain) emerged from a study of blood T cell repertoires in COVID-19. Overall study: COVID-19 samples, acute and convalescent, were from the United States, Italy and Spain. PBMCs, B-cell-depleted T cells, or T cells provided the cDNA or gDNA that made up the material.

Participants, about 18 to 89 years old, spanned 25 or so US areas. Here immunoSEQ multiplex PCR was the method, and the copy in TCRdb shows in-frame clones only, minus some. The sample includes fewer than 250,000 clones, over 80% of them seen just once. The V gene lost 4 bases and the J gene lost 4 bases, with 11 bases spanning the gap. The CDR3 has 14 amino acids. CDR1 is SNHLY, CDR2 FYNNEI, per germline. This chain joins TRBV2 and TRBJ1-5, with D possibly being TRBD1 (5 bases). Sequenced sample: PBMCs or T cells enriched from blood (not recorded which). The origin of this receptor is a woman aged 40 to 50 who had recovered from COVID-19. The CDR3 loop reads CASSGGRANQPQHF. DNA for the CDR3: TGTGCCAGCAGTGGGGGCAGGGCAAATCAGCCCCAGCATTTT.